These 28 T cell receptor beta chains originate from one sample sequenced in a study of OX40 agonist ivuxolimab in advanced cancers. Only in-frame clones appear in the TCRdb table, and some are missing; sequencing was by immunoSEQ multiplex PCR. This sample has about 26,000 clones, with about 76% found just once. The sample was CD4+ or CD8+ T cells sorted from blood, taken in a trial of the OX40 agonist ivuxolimab. These receptors all come from an adult with an advanced solid tumor such as melanoma, head and neck, liver or kidney cancer.

The chain links TRBV5-4 to TRBJ2-5; 9 positions agree with TRBD1. The CDR3 loop spans 14 amino acids. Trimming at V came to 4 bases and at J to 5 bases, leaving 6 bases not matched to a gene. Germline V CDR1 and CDR2: SGHNT, YYREEE (reference sequence). The CDR3 here is CASSPDRGWETQYF. The CDR3 DNA reads as TGTGCCAGCAGCCCGGACAGGGGTTGGGAGACCCAGTACTTC. Complete variable domain (other parts from reference TRBV5-4 and TRBJ2-5): ETGVTQSPTHLIKTRGQQVTLRCSSQSGHNTVSWYQQALGQGPQFIFQYYREEENGRGNFPPRFSGLQFPNYSSELNVNALELDDSALYLCASSPDRGWETQYFGPGTRLLVL.

The chain carries TRBV4-1 and TRBJ1-2, with D uncertain. The CDR3 is 15 amino acids. Per the germline V gene, CDR1 is MGHRA and CDR2 is YSYEKL. V lost 0 bases and J 2 bases, leaving 10 bases between the germline ends. The CDR3 nucleotides read TGCGCCAGCAGCCAAGATCCGGCTGCCAACTATGGCTACACCTTC. Translated: CASSQDPAANYGYTF.

The genes are TRBV28 and TRBJ2-4; a possible D gene is TRBD2 (6 bases). The CDR3 extends over 16 amino acids. Germline loops: CDR1 MDHEN, CDR2 SYDVKM. The V end lost 5 bases, the J end lost 0 bases, and 14 bases lay between the germline ends. The CDR3 spells CASSPNPGEAKNIQYF. The CDR3 DNA reads TGTGCCAGCAGTCCTAACCCGGGGGAAGCCAAAAACATTCAGTACTTC.

The gene calls are TRBV6-5 and TRBJ2-1, with TRBD1 matching 11 bases. In germline, CDR1 is MNHEY, CDR2 SVGAGI. J was trimmed by 8 bases and V by 2 bases; bases with no gene match: 2. The CDR3 spans 14 residues. CDR3 nucleotides: TGTGCCAGCAGTTACGGACAGGGGGCCTATGAGCAGTTCTTC. Its protein product is CASSYGQGAYEQFF.

This clone was detected only once. The J gene is TRBJ1-5, the V gene TRBV28; no clear D. Germline CDR1 is MDHEN and CDR2 is SYDVKM. CDR3 length: 13 residues. The V end lost 2 bases, the J end lost 2 bases, and 4 bases lay between the germline ends. The DNA of the CDR3 is TGTGCCAGCAGTTTACCGGGCAATCAGCCCCAGCATTTT. Its protein product is CASSLPGNQPQHF.

This clone appeared a single time. The V and J genes are TRBV9 and TRBJ2-1, with 11 positions matching TRBD2. The CDR3 covers 16 residues. Germline V gene sequence: CDR1 SGDLS, CDR2 YYNGEE. V shed 3 bases and J 4 bases; nucleotides not matched to a gene: 6. The chain's CDR3 is CASSELAGGVYNEQFF. Here the CDR3 DNA reads TGTGCCAGCAGCGAATTAGCGGGAGGGGTATACAATGAGCAGTTCTTC.

The chain carries TRBV28 and TRBJ2-1; tentative D call: TRBD1 (5 bases). This CDR3 is built from 14 residues. Between the trimmed V and J ends, which lost 3 bases and 5 bases, there was a span of 11 bases. Germline assignment: CDR1 MDHEN and CDR2 SYDVKM. The CDR3: CASSFSDTNNEQFF. CDR3 DNA sequence: TGTGCCAGCAGTTTCTCGGACACCAACAATGAGCAGTTCTTC.

V and J are TRBV7-6 and TRBJ2-2; D remains ambiguous. V was clipped by 1 base and J by 6 bases, with 9 bases between them. The CDR3 is 14 amino acids. Germline V gene sequence: CDR1 SGHVS, CDR2 FNYEAQ. The CDR3 is CASSLGIHSGELFF. DNA of the CDR3: TGTGCCAGCAGCTTAGGTATTCATTCCGGGGAGCTGTTTTTT.

The rearrangement joins TRBV2 to TRBJ2-5; 7 positions agree with TRBD2. The V gene end was trimmed by 7 bases and the J gene end by 4 bases; junction bases not matched to a gene: 9. This CDR3 has 14 residues. Germline CDR1 is SNHLY and CDR2 is FYNNEI. DNA of the CDR3: TGTGCCAGCACCGAAGGGGAGGGCCCAGAGACCCAGTACTTC. It specifies CASTEGEGPETQYF.

The chain joins TRBV9 to TRBJ1-1; possibly TRBD1 for D (5 bases). The CDR3 loop spans 12 amino acids. Trimming removed 0 bases at V and 11 bases at J, with 11 bases between. Germline lookup yields CDR1 SGDLS and CDR2 YYNGEE. CDR3 residues: CASSVGDGPAFF. DNA of the CDR3: TGTGCCAGCAGCGTAGGGGACGGGCCCGCTTTCTTT.

The CDR3 coding sequence is TGTGCCAGCAGACCGGTTAAAGCGAATTCACCCCTCCACTTT. It specifies CASRPVKANSPLHF. This sequence joins TRBV11-2 and TRBJ1-6; no reliable D call. Deletions cut 6 bases from V and 7 bases from J, with 13 bases between. The CDR3 is made up of 14 amino acids. Germline CDR1 SGHAT, CDR2 FQNNGV.

V is TRBV4-2 and J is TRBJ2-3, with unresolved D. The germline gives CDR1 LGHNA, CDR2 YNFKEQ. The CDR3 length is 11 residues. V was pared by 0 bases and J by 15 bases, with 10 bases between. The chain's CDR3 is CASSQDLHHYF. Here the CDR3 DNA reads TGTGCCAGCAGCCAAGATCTACATCATTATTTT.

Worth noting for this clone: Different DNA sequences within this sample yield the same CDR3. V and J are TRBV11-2 and TRBJ2-1, with D possibly being TRBD1 or TRBD2 (5 bases each). The germline V and J ends were trimmed by 2 bases and 0 bases, with 11 bases remaining between them. This CDR3 is built from 16 residues. The germline V gene has CDR1 SGHAT and CDR2 FQNNGV. The CDR3 sequence is CASSLISGGSYNEQFF. The DNA for the CDR3 is TGTGCCAGCAGCTTAATCAGTGGGGGCTCCTACAATGAGCAGTTCTTC.

This clone was counted a single time. The genes are TRBV6-1 and TRBJ1-6, with D tentatively TRBD1 (5 bases). Deletions cut 0 bases from V and 0 bases from J, with 24 bases between. The V gene's germline CDR1 is MNHNS and CDR2 SASEGT. The CDR3 loop spans 22 amino acids. Written as DNA, the CDR3 is TGTGCCAGCAGTGAAGCGGAATTGAACTGGACGGGACTGAGCTCCTATAATTCACCCCTCCACTTT. Residues: CASSEAELNWTGLSSYNSPLHF.

This clone was seen only a few times. This rearrangement joins TRBV2 to TRBJ1-2, with D unresolved. Germline V gene sequence: CDR1 SNHLY, CDR2 FYNNEI. CDR3 length equals 13 residues. V was clipped by 7 bases and J by 1 base, with 10 bases between them. The CDR3 sequence is CASMVSLNYGYTF. The CDR3 coding sequence is TGTGCCAGCATGGTCAGCCTTAACTATGGCTACACCTTC.

V is TRBV5-1 and J is TRBJ1-2, with 8 bases identical to TRBD1. J was trimmed by 2 bases and V by 4 bases; bases with no gene match: 10. The CDR3 is 16 residues long. CDR1 is SGHRS and CDR2 is YFSETQ in the germline V gene. The DNA of the CDR3 is TGCGCCAGCAGCCCCTCCTGGACAGGGAGCAACTATGGCTACACCTTC. This encodes CASSPSWTGSNYGYTF.

The V call is TRBV9, the J call TRBJ1-1; D might be TRBD1 (6 bases). The germline V and J ends were trimmed by 3 bases and 6 bases, with 15 bases remaining between them. Germline-derived CDR1 and CDR2 are SGDLS and YYNGEE. CDR3 length: 14 residues. For the CDR3, the DNA is TGTGCCAGCAGCGCAGCGGGGGGCATTTCTGAAGCTTTCTTT. As protein: CASSAAGGISEAFF.

The chain has TRBV9 and TRBJ2-7; perhaps TRBD2 as D (7 bases). This CDR3 contains 15 residues. The V gene's germline CDR1 is SGDLS and CDR2 YYNGEE. V gave up 4 bases and J gave up 3 bases, with 17 bases separating them. In DNA, the CDR3 is TGTGCCAGCAGCCCAAAGGTAGGGGGGGACTACGAGCAGTACTTC. Protein: CASSPKVGGDYEQYF.

The chain uses TRBV6-5 and TRBJ2-7, with D tentatively TRBD1 or TRBD2 (5 bases each). The V gene's germline CDR1 is MNHEY and CDR2 SVGAGI. The CDR3 consists of 13 residues. V was cut by 8 bases and J by 0 bases, with 11 bases left in between. The DNA of the CDR3 is TGTGCCAGCGGGGACGTAAGCTCCTACGAGCAGTACTTC. Its protein product is CASGDVSSYEQYF.

As DNA, the CDR3 is TGCGCCAGCAGTTCATTCGTCTTTGACAGTCAAGAGACCCAGTACTTC. It translates to CASSSFVFDSQETQYF. J is TRBJ2-5 and V is TRBV5-1; the D gene is possibly TRBD1 (5 bases). V was clipped by 5 bases and J by 2 bases, with 19 bases between them. The CDR3 extends over 16 amino acids. Germline assignment: CDR1 SGHRS and CDR2 YFSETQ.

The rearrangement links TRBV7-2 to TRBJ2-1; D gene unclear. Germline lookup yields CDR1 SGHTA and CDR2 FQGNSA. The CDR3 loop spans 13 amino acids. Trimming shortened V by 5 bases and J by 12 bases, and 17 bases separated the two germline ends. CDR3 coding DNA: TGTGCCAGCAGCCTCTCCTCGCCGGCAGCGCAGTTCTTC. It yields the protein CASSLSSPAAQFF.

The chain employs TRBV5-1 and TRBJ2-1, with 9 bases aligning to TRBD2. Losses at the gene ends were 4 bases for V and 1 base for J; bases not matched to a gene: 12. Germline CDR1 reads SGHRS; CDR2 reads YFSETQ. The CDR3 is made up of 18 amino acids. The chain's CDR3 is CASSLRWGLATSYNEQFF. CDR3 bases: TGCGCCAGCAGCCTCCGGTGGGGACTAGCTACATCCTACAATGAGCAGTTCTTC.

This clone was counted a single time. V usage is TRBV10-2 and J usage is TRBJ2-2; 9 bases align to TRBD2. CDR3 length: 14 residues. The junction had 6 bases not matched to a gene; V was cut back by 8 bases and J by 5 bases. The germline V gene encodes CDR1 WSHSY and CDR2 SAAADI. The DNA of the CDR3 is TGCGCCAGCCTTAGGCGGGAGGGGACCGGGGAGCTGTTTTTT. Amino acid sequence: CASLRREGTGELFF.

This rearrangement joins TRBV9 to TRBJ2-7, with 7 bases aligning to TRBD1. J lost 2 bases, V lost 6 bases, and 17 bases had no gene match. Germline loops: CDR1 SGDLS, CDR2 YYNGEE. CDR3 length equals 17 residues. For the CDR3, the DNA is TGTGCCAGCACCCCAGACAGGGTAGCAGCGGTCCCCTACGAGCAGTACTTC. It specifies CASTPDRVAAVPYEQYF.

The chain has TRBV2 and TRBJ1-6; D is ambiguous. The CDR3 spans 15 residues. The germline CDR1 and CDR2 sequences are SNHLY and FYNNEI. Trimming took off 3 bases at V and 0 bases at J, with 6 bases between the two ends. The CDR3 protein is CASSEWSSYNSPLHF. CDR3 coding DNA: TGTGCCAGCAGTGAGTGGAGCTCCTATAATTCACCCCTCCACTTT.

This chain joins TRBV19 and TRBJ2-1; D perhaps matches TRBD1 (5 bases). The germline V gene has CDR1 LNHDA and CDR2 SQIVND (reference sequence). Trimming took off 3 bases at V and 8 bases at J, with 20 bases between the two ends. The CDR3 runs to 16 residues. The CDR3 is CASSMMKGMRYDEQFF. The CDR3 nucleotides read TGTGCCAGTAGTATGATGAAGGGGATGAGGTACGATGAGCAGTTCTTC.

The CDR3 bases are TGTGCCAGCAGCTTGGGGGTCGGTACGCAGTATTTT. Translation: CASSLGVGTQYF. The V gene is TRBV5-8, the J gene TRBJ2-3; D is undetermined. This CDR3 comprises 12 residues. V was clipped by 0 bases and J by 8 bases, with 7 bases between them. The germline CDR1 and CDR2 sequences are SGHTS and YDEGEE.

The gene calls are TRBV12-5 and TRBJ2-3, with D tentatively TRBD1 (6 bases). The length of the CDR3 is 14 residues. CDR1 is LGHNT and CDR2 is FRNRAP in the germline V gene. Trimming removed 9 bases from V and 1 base from J, with 14 bases in between. CDR3 bases: TGTGCTAGCTCTGGGGGCGAGGGCACAGATACGCAGTATTTT. It translates to CASSGGEGTDTQYF.